The present T cell receptor (beta chain) was sequenced within a study of blood T cell repertoires in COVID-19. About the research overall: From the United States, Italy and Spain came samples of acute and convalescent COVID-19. The analysed material was cDNA or gDNA that came from T cells, B-cell-depleted T cells, or PBMCs.

The Seattle patients, enrolled during active infection, were followed longitudinally. Sequenced by immunoSEQ multiplex PCR; TCRdb stores in-frame clones only, minus some. The table shows under 400,000 clones, with roughly nine tenths occurring only once. Germline CDR1 SGHNT, CDR2 YENEEA. Trimming at V came to 5 bases and at J to 10 bases, leaving 13 bases not matched to a gene. The CDR3 consists of 15 residues. The sample taken for sequencing was peripheral blood. The chain links TRBV11-3 to TRBJ2-1; 8 positions match TRBD2. The receptor was derived from a woman aged 30 to 39 with COVID-19, enrolled during active disease. For the CDR3, the DNA is TGTGCCAGCAGCCCATCTAGCGGGCCGGGAGGGGAGCAGTTCTTC. Its protein product is CASSPSSGPGGEQFF.